This TCR beta chain was documented in a study of CD8+ T cells in alopecia areata. As for treatment: oral pan-JAK inhibitor, 5-10 mg twice daily. The sequencing template was cDNA reverse transcribed from extracted RNA. Repertoires were generated with immunoSEQ multiplex PCR, while TCRdb's copy carries only in-frame clones and drops some. The sample has about 130,000 clones; less than 70% are singletons. The receptor's source is a human donor with alopecia areata. The sample was CD8+ T cells sorted from blood, taken at week 4, from a patient treated with tofacitinib.

CDR3 sequence reads: CASSLGDGAFF. CDR3 bases: TGCGCCAGCAGCTTGGGGGATGGAGCTTTCTTT. The chain joins TRBV5-1 to TRBJ1-1; D is uncertain. The CDR3 contains 11 residues. From germline, CDR1 is SGHRS and CDR2 YFSETQ. With 0 bases removed from V and 10 bases from J, the gap between germline ends came to 7 bases.